The 13 T cell receptor beta chains below all came from one sample that was sequenced in a study of blood T cell repertoires in COVID-19. Here immunoSEQ multiplex PCR was the method, and the copy in TCRdb shows in-frame clones only, minus some. The table has some 250,000 clones, about 91% seen once. The sequencing input was PBMCs or T cells enriched from blood (not recorded which). These receptors all stem from a human donor in a cohort exposed to, infected with or recovered from COVID-19 (not recorded which). The donor label of this sample is uncertain.

V and J are TRBV27 and TRBJ1-2; D may be TRBD1 (6 bases). V dropped 0 bases and J dropped 0 bases, with 11 bases sitting between them. Germline V gene sequence: CDR1 MNHEY, CDR2 SMNVEV (reference sequence). The CDR3 spans 16 residues. The CDR3 protein is CASSLSRGATNYGYTF. CDR3 DNA: TGTGCCAGCAGTTTATCGCGGGGGGCTACTAACTATGGCTACACCTTC.

V is TRBV29-1 and J is TRBJ1-1; perhaps TRBD1 as D (6 bases). V shed 7 bases and J shed 5 bases, with 20 bases lying between them. CDR1 and CDR2 (germline): SQVTM, ANQGSEA. The CDR3 spans 14 residues. CDR3 protein: CSGYRAVSLTEAFF. The CDR3 region has the DNA TGCAGCGGGTACAGGGCTGTTTCGTTGACTGAAGCTTTCTTT. The variable domain in full, with the rest retrieved from reference TRBV29-1 and TRBJ1-1, is SAVISQKPSRDICQRGTSLTIQCQVDSQVTMMFWYRQQPGQSLTLIATANQGSEATYESGFVIDKFPISRPNLTFSTLTVSNMSPEDSSIYLCSGYRAVSLTEAFFGQGTRLTVV.

The rearrangement uses TRBV5-1 and TRBJ2-5, with a weak D call TRBD2 (5 bases). The CDR3 loop spans 15 amino acids. The V end lost 5 bases, the J end lost 5 bases, and 19 bases lay between the germline ends. Germline V gene sequence: CDR1 SGHRS, CDR2 YFSETQ. The CDR3 DNA reads TGCGCCAGCAGTCCTATTACGGAGGTTGGGGAGACCCAGTACTTC. Amino acids: CASSPITEVGETQYF.

CDR3 sequence reads: CASSFKAQARHEQFF. CDR3 sequence (DNA): TGTGCCAGCAGCTTCAAGGCGCAGGCCCGCCATGAGCAGTTCTTC. The genes are TRBV11-2 and TRBJ2-1; D not certain. Trimming cost V 3 bases and J 8 bases, with 17 bases left between them. Germline V CDR1 and CDR2: SGHAT, FQNNGV. There are 15 residues in the CDR3.

This sequence joins TRBV28 and TRBJ1-5, with D tentatively TRBD1 (5 bases). V shed 7 bases and J shed 4 bases, with 11 bases lying between them. This CDR3 region has 13 residues. Germline values: CDR1 MDHEN, CDR2 SYDVKM. The CDR3 bases are TGTGCCAGCAACAGGTGGGGAAATCAGCCCCAGCATTTT. Its protein is CASNRWGNQPQHF.

The V and J genes are TRBV6-2 or TRBV6-3 and TRBJ2-7; 8 nucleotides match TRBD1. Germline loops: CDR1 MNHEY, CDR2 SVGEGT. The CDR3 consists of 16 residues. The junction had 6 bases not matched to a gene; V was cut back by 2 bases and J by 0 bases. CDR3 nucleotides: TGTGCCAGCAGTTACAATCCCGGGACAGGCTCCTACGAGCAGTACTTC. The encoded protein is CASSYNPGTGSYEQYF.

The chain is built from TRBV5-4 and TRBJ1-4; no reliable D call. Per the germline V gene, CDR1 is SGHNT and CDR2 is YYREEE (reference sequence). CDR3 length: 15 residues. Trimming took off 2 bases at V and 6 bases at J, with 14 bases between the two ends. The CDR3 loop is CASSLSGNLDEKLFF. CDR3 DNA: TGTGCCAGCAGCTTATCGGGGAATTTGGATGAAAAACTGTTTTTT. The full variable domain, in which reference TRBV5-4 and TRBJ1-4 provide the parts outside the CDR3, is ETGVTQSPTHLIKTRGQQVTLRCSSQSGHNTVSWYQQALGQGPQFIFQYYREEENGRGNFPPRFSGLQFPNYSSELNVNALELDDSALYLCASSLSGNLDEKLFFGSGTQLSVL.

The CDR3 reads CSVAFRGNYTF. The CDR3 region has the DNA TGCAGCGTAGCGTTCAGAGGGAACTACACCTTC. This chain connects TRBV29-1 to TRBJ1-2; D not resolved. Trimming took 6 bases from V and 10 from J, leaving 15 bases between them. The CDR3 sequence is 11 residues long. Germline loops: CDR1 SQVTM, CDR2 ANQGSEA.

V gene TRBV12-5 combines with J gene TRBJ1-5, with D perhaps TRBD1 (5 bases). This CDR3 has 15 residues. V was pared by 1 base and J by 11 bases, with 18 bases between. Per germline, CDR1 LGHNT and CDR2 FRNRAP. CDR3 in DNA: TGTGCTAGTGGTTTGGGGGCGAGGAGGGGAAGGGCCCAGCATTTT. Residues: CASGLGARRGRAQHF.

This clone was picked up one time. The CDR3: CASSLVTSVNEQFF. DNA of the CDR3: TGCGCCAGCAGCTTGGTTACGAGTGTCAATGAGCAGTTCTTC. The chain is built from TRBV5-1 and TRBJ2-1; the D is unclear. Per the germline V gene, CDR1 is SGHRS and CDR2 is YFSETQ. V was pared by 0 bases and J by 6 bases, with 10 bases between. This CDR3 spans 14 amino acids.

The chain links TRBV27 to TRBJ2-7, with TRBD2 matching 11 bases. Germline trimming cut 6 bases from V and 4 bases from J; bases unmatched to any gene: 8. This CDR3 spans 15 amino acids. The germline V gene has CDR1 MNHEY and CDR2 SMNVEV (reference sequence). CDR3 region: CASRTLLAGVYEQYF. Here the CDR3 DNA reads TGTGCCAGCAGAACCCTACTAGCGGGGGTATACGAGCAGTACTTC.

This clone is a singleton in its sample. The rearrangement uses TRBV5-3 and TRBJ1-1, with a weak D call TRBD1 (6 bases). TRBV5-3 is placed among ORFs of uncertain function. There are 16 residues in the CDR3. Deletions cut 4 bases from V and 1 base from J, with 17 bases between. The CDR3 reads CARSTDSKDRNTEAFF. CDR3 DNA: TGTGCCAGAAGCACGGATTCAAAGGACAGGAACACTGAAGCTTTCTTT.

This clone occurred once. The CDR3 region is CASSFVQGYGYTF. The CDR3 nucleotides read TGTGCCAGCAGTTTTGTCCAGGGCTATGGCTACACCTTC. This chain uses TRBV12-3 or TRBV12-4 with TRBJ1-2; D possibly corresponds to TRBD1 (5 bases). Trimming took 3 bases from V and 4 from J, leaving 9 bases between them. The CDR3 is 13 amino acids.